This T cell receptor (beta chain) was found in a study of neoadjuvant nivolumab and ipilimumab in lung cancer. General study results and limits: TCR richness and clonality were higher in tumors than adjacent uninvolved lung. From pretherapy to surgery, tumor richness and clonality rose with dual therapy.

Produced via immunoSEQ multiplex PCR; TCRdb's table is partial and in-frame only. The sample comprises 6,500 to 8,000 clones, about 72% of which are singletons, and approximately 4% rests with the top ten. Remarks on this clone: Antigen: not known.

The receptor was derived from an adult with non-small cell lung cancer. The sample here was tumor tissue, taken after neoadjuvant nivolumab, alone or with ipilimumab, at or shortly before surgery.

CDR3 amino acids: CASSPIIPGLNQPQHF. The CDR3 DNA follows: TGTGCCAGCAGTCCCATAATTCCGGGCCTTAATCAGCCCCAGCATTTT. The chain uses TRBV6-6 and TRBJ1-5; D gene unclear. This CDR3 comprises 16 residues. The ends were cut back, 5 bases at V and 4 bases at J, with 18 bases in the middle. CDR1 is MNHNY and CDR2 is SVGAGI in the germline V gene (reference sequence).